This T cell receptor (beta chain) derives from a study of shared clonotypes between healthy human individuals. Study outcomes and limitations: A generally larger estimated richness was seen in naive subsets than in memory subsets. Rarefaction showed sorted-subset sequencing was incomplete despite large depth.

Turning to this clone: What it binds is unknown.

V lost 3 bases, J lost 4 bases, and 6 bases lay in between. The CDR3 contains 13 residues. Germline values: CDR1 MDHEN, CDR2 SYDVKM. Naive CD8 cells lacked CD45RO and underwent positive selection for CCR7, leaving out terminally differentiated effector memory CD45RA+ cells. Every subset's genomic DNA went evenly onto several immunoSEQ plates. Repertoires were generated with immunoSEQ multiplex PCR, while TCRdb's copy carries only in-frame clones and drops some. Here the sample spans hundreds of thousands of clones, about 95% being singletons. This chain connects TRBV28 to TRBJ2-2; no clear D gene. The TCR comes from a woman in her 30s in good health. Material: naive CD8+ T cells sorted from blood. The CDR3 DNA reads TGTGCCAGCAGTTTTAAAAGCACCGGGGAGCTGTTTTTT. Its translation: CASSFKSTGELFF.